A single sample is the source of the 23 T cell receptor beta chains below, sequenced in a study of shared clonotypes between healthy human individuals. TCRdb's table, derived via immunoSEQ multiplex PCR, lists solely in-frame clones and lacks some. The data contain about 730,000 clones, approximately 77% of them singletons. Sequencing was carried out using memory CD4+ T cells sorted from blood. Subset indicated: CD45RA-negative fraction. Receptors originate from a young woman in good health.

Turning to this clone: A far larger clone is one nucleotide away, so this likely arose from a read error. The J gene is TRBJ2-6, the V gene TRBV7-8, with TRBD2 as a possible D gene (5 bases). This CDR3 is 16 amino acids long. Germline V CDR1 and CDR2: SGHVS, FQNEAQ. The CDR3 DNA sequence: TGTGCCAGCAGCCCCGGACTGACCTCTGGGACCAACGTCCTGACTTTC. As protein: CASSPGLTSGTNVLTF.

A remark on this clone: The sample contains more than one DNA sequence encoding this CDR3. This chain joins TRBV7-2 and TRBJ1-1; D call uncertain. The germline CDR1 and CDR2 sequences are SGHTA and FQGNSA. V was pared by 5 bases and J by 0 bases, with 10 bases between. CDR3 length: 14 residues. DNA of the CDR3: TGTGCCAGCAGCCGCCAACGCCTGAACACTGAAGCTTTCTTT. It codes for CASSRQRLNTEAFF. The full variable domain, its missing parts supplied by reference TRBV7-2 and TRBJ1-1, is GAGVSQSPSNKVTEKGKDVELRCDPISGHTALYWYRQSLGQGLEFLIYFQGNSAPDKSGLPSDRFSAERTGGSVSTLTIQRTQQEDSAVYLCASSRQRLNTEAFFGQGTRLTVV.

This clone was seen a handful of times. This chain links TRBV5-1 with TRBJ1-3, with D tentatively TRBD1 (5 bases). Trimming took 4 bases from V and 4 from J, leaving 12 bases between them. The CDR3 sequence is 14 residues long. CDR1 is SGHRS, CDR2 YFSETQ, per germline. The CDR3 sequence: CASSVPTEGNTIYF. The CDR3 DNA reads as TGCGCCAGCAGCGTCCCGACAGAAGGAAACACCATATATTTT.

The chain has TRBV6-5 and TRBJ2-1; 8 bases line up with TRBD1. CDR3 length: 15 amino acids. The junction had 6 bases not matched to a gene; V was cut back by 6 bases and J by 2 bases. Germline V gene sequence: CDR1 MNHEY, CDR2 SVGAGI. For the CDR3, the DNA is TGTGCCAGCAGATCCGGGACAGGAGCCTACAATGAGCAGTTCTTC. Protein product: CASRSGTGAYNEQFF.

On this clone: This sequence is one base from a far larger clone and is likely a read error. CDR3 protein: CASSTGTGVNEKLFF. The CDR3 nucleotides are TGTGCCAGCAGTACCGGGACAGGGGTGAATGAAAAACTGTTTTTT. The rearrangement links TRBV2 to TRBJ1-4; 10 positions agree with TRBD1. J was trimmed by 5 bases and V by 5 bases; bases with no gene match: 5. In germline, CDR1 is SNHLY, CDR2 FYNNEI. The CDR3 spans 15 residues.

This chain connects TRBV29-1 to TRBJ1-1; weak D call: TRBD1 (5 bases). Trimming removed 4 bases from V and 7 bases from J, with 13 bases in between. Germline V lookup: CDR1 SQVTM, CDR2 ANQGSEA. This CDR3 region has 12 residues. CDR3 in DNA: TGCAGCGTTGGGAGGGGCCGTGATGAAGCTTTCTTT. Translation: CSVGRGRDEAFF.

The chain joins TRBV7-2 to TRBJ2-7, with TRBD2 identical over 9 bases. Germline V gives CDR1 SGHTA, CDR2 FQGNSA. The CDR3 length is 15 residues. V lost 2 bases and J lost 7; bases outside the gene matches: 9. In DNA, the CDR3 is TGTGCCAGCAGCTTATCGGCTAGCGGGATCGGTGAGCAGTACTTC. Translated, it gives CASSLSASGIGEQYF. The variable domain in full, with the rest retrieved from reference TRBV7-2 and TRBJ2-7, is GAGVSQSPSNKVTEKGKDVELRCDPISGHTALYWYRQSLGQGLEFLIYFQGNSAPDKSGLPSDRFSAERTGGSVSTLTIQRTQQEDSAVYLCASSLSASGIGEQYFGPGTRLTVT.

This rearrangement joins TRBV11-2 to TRBJ1-1, with no clear D. The CDR3 length is 17 residues. V was shortened by 5 bases and J by 1 base, with 20 bases between the two germline ends. CDR1 and CDR2 from the germline V gene are SGHAT and FQNNGV. The CDR3 spells CASSRRLRGLRNTEAFF. DNA for the CDR3: TGTGCCAGCAGCCGCAGATTACGAGGCTTGAGGAACACTGAAGCTTTCTTT.

The rearrangement uses TRBV5-8 and TRBJ2-5, with no clear D. CDR1 SGHTS and CDR2 YDEGEE come from the germline V gene. This CDR3 contains 14 residues. Trimming took 1 base from V and 5 from J, leaving 12 bases between them. CDR3 amino acids: CASSLLARRETQYF. CDR3 in DNA: TGTGCCAGCAGCTTGTTGGCGAGGCGGGAGACCCAGTACTTC.

This clone was found many times. The chain links TRBV15 to TRBJ2-7; 8 bases fit TRBD1. The CDR3 runs to 17 residues. Germline loops: CDR1 LNHNV, CDR2 YYDKDF (reference sequence). V was clipped by 0 bases and J by 4 bases; unmatched bases: 11. CDR3 nucleotide sequence: TGTGCCACCAGCAGAGATAGGGGGACAGGACTAATTTACGAGCAGTACTTC. This encodes CATSRDRGTGLIYEQYF. Using reference TRBV15 and TRBJ2-7 for the parts outside the CDR3, the full variable domain is DAMVIQNPRYQVTQFGKPVTLSCSQTLNHNVMYWYQQKSSQAPKLLFHYYDKDFNNEADTPDNFQSRRPNTSFCFLDIRSPGLGDTAMYLCATSRDRGTGLIYEQYFGPGTRLTVT.

The V gene is TRBV9, the J gene TRBJ2-1; D not resolved. The CDR3 totals 14 residues. Trimming took 6 bases from V and 0 from J, leaving 10 bases between them. Germline V gives CDR1 SGDLS, CDR2 YYNGEE. In DNA form, the CDR3 reads TGTGCCAGCACTCTGCAAAGCTCCTACAATGAGCAGTTCTTC. This codes for CASTLQSSYNEQFF.

The rearrangement joins TRBV10-3 to TRBJ2-5; 14 nucleotides match TRBD2. V shed 3 bases and J 5 bases; nucleotides not matched to a gene: 11. CDR1 ENHRY and CDR2 SYGVKD come from the germline V gene. This CDR3 is built from 18 residues. CDR3 sequence (DNA): TGTGCCATCAGTGATCCGGGACTAGCGGGAGAGGGACCGGAGACCCAGTACTTC. Amino acids: CAISDPGLAGEGPETQYF.

The chain has TRBV11-1 and TRBJ2-7; no definite D call. Deletions cut 3 bases from V and 3 bases from J, with 15 bases between. The CDR3 is made up of 15 amino acids. Germline V lookup: CDR1 SGHAT, CDR2 FQDESV (reference sequence). This CDR3 is CASSFLSQINYEQYF. CDR3 sequence (DNA): TGTGCCAGCAGCTTTCTAAGCCAGATCAACTACGAGCAGTACTTC. The variable domain in full, completed from reference TRBV11-1 and TRBJ2-7, reads EAEVAQSPRYKITEKSQAVAFWCDPISGHATLYWYRQILGQGPELLVQFQDESVVDDSQLPKDRFSAERLKGVDSTLKIQPAELGDSAMYLCASSFLSQINYEQYFGPGTRLTVT.

The chain carries TRBV5-8 and TRBJ2-7; 10 bases fit TRBD1. Per germline, CDR1 SGHTS and CDR2 YDEGEE. The V segment lost 0 bases and the J segment 5 bases; nucleotides outside the gene matches: 8. The CDR3 runs to 16 residues. CDR3 bases: TGTGCCAGCAGCTTGGAGTCGGGACAGGGGTATCACGAGCAGTACTTC. Encoded protein: CASSLESGQGYHEQYF.

The chain uses TRBV20-1 and TRBJ2-7; D is unresolved. CDR3 length: 11 amino acids. V lost 2 bases to trimming and J lost 5 bases, with 7 bases between them. CDR1 and CDR2 from the germline V gene are DFQATT and SNEGSKA (reference sequence). CDR3 in DNA: TGCAGTGCTAGAAAACAAGACGAGCAGTACTTC. This codes for CSARKQDEQYF.

This chain links TRBV5-1 with TRBJ1-4; TRBD1 might be the D (6 bases). There are 14 residues in the CDR3. Germline CDR1 SGHRS, CDR2 YFSETQ. V was pared by 2 bases and J by 5 bases, with 10 bases between. CDR3 coding DNA: TGCGCCAGCAGCTTTGACAGGATCAATGAAAAACTGTTTTTT. Translating gives CASSFDRINEKLFF.

The rearrangement uses TRBV4-1 and TRBJ1-1; TRBD1 aligns across 10 bases. The CDR3 loop spans 18 amino acids. Germline loops: CDR1 MGHRA, CDR2 YSYEKL. The ends lost 3 bases at V and 2 bases at J; junction bases unmatched: 12. CDR3: CASSHARDRDRGNTEAFF. The CDR3 DNA is TGCGCCAGCAGCCATGCCCGGGACCGGGACAGGGGTAACACTGAAGCTTTCTTT.

The V and J genes are TRBV6-5 and TRBJ2-3; D is undetermined. The CDR3 covers 11 residues. Germline CDR1 is MNHEY and CDR2 is SVGAGI. Trimming took 5 bases from V and 5 from J, leaving 5 bases between them. In DNA, the CDR3 is TGTGCCAGCAGTGTTGGAGATACGCAGTATTTT. It yields the protein CASSVGDTQYF.

V is TRBV6-6 and J is TRBJ2-2, with TRBD1 matching over 7 bases. CDR3 size: 15 residues. J lost 3 bases, V lost 6 bases, and 7 bases had no gene match. Germline CDR1 MNHNY, CDR2 SVGAGI (reference sequence). CDR3 sequence (DNA): TGTGCCAGCAGGGTGACAGGGTCATACACCGGGGAGCTGTTTTTT. Protein sequence: CASRVTGSYTGELFF.

The CDR3 here is CASRARDRDGKTQYF. The CDR3 DNA reads TGTGCCAGCAGAGCCCGGGACAGGGACGGGAAGACCCAGTACTTC. The V gene is TRBV2, the J gene TRBJ2-5; TRBD1 matches at 9 bases. The CDR3 is 15 amino acids. The ends lost 6 bases at V and 6 bases at J; junction bases unmatched: 11. Germline CDR1 and CDR2: SNHLY and FYNNEI.

V is TRBV9 and J is TRBJ2-2; 9 bases are shared with TRBD1. Germline V gives CDR1 SGDLS, CDR2 YYNGEE. This CDR3 is built from 15 residues. Trimming removed 5 bases from V and 6 bases from J; junction bases left unmatched: 8. CDR3 sequence reads: CASSDRGSNSGELFF. DNA for the CDR3: TGTGCCAGCAGTGACAGGGGGTCCAATTCCGGGGAGCTGTTTTTT.

V and J are TRBV27 and TRBJ1-2; TRBD1 matches 7 bases. The CDR3 extends over 16 amino acids. The germline gives CDR1 MNHEY, CDR2 SMNVEV (reference sequence). V shed 6 bases, J shed 8 bases, and the junction held 18 bases outside the gene matches. The DNA for the CDR3 is TGTGCCAGCAGATCCGTCGGGACAGAACGTGGCGTCGGCTACACCTTC. As protein: CASRSVGTERGVGYTF.

This clone was found a few times. The CDR3 protein is CASSRGQGDYGYTF. The CDR3 nucleotides read TGTGCCAGCAGCCGGGGACAGGGAGACTATGGCTACACCTTC. The V gene is TRBV7-9, the J gene TRBJ1-2; the match to TRBD1 covers 9 bases. Germline CDR1 and CDR2: SEHNR and FQNEAQ (reference sequence). The CDR3 runs to 14 residues. The V gene end was trimmed by 5 bases and the J gene end by 3 bases; junction bases not matched to a gene: 4.